The next 12 T cell receptor beta chains were all read from a single sample in a study of blood T cell repertoires in COVID-19. Method: immunoSEQ multiplex PCR; TCRdb's copy keeps in-frame clones and lacks some. The repertoire holds approximately 60,000 clones, about 76% seen once, with roughly 47% in the top ten. Specimen: peripheral blood. The origin of the receptors is an elderly woman with acute or convalescent COVID-19.

This chain links TRBV6-2 or TRBV6-3 with TRBJ2-1, with 8 bases aligning to TRBD2. CDR3 size: 16 residues. The trim removed 5 bases at V and 6 bases at J, leaving 12 bases unmatched. CDR1 and CDR2 from the germline V gene are MNHEY and SVGEGT. As DNA, the CDR3 is TGTGCCAGCAGTCTCCGACTAGCGTCAGAAACCAATGAGCAGTTCTTC. This translates into CASSLRLASETNEQFF.

This clone has just a few counts. This same CDR3 is encoded by further DNA sequences in the sample. The rearrangement links TRBV2 to TRBJ1-5; 7 bases line up with TRBD1. Germline lookup yields CDR1 SNHLY and CDR2 FYNNEI. V dropped 6 bases and J dropped 9; count of bases not matched to a gene: 5. This CDR3 region has 12 residues. CDR3 amino acids: CASRGQAGPQHF. Here the CDR3 DNA reads TGTGCCAGCAGAGGACAGGCCGGGCCCCAGCATTTT.

This chain links TRBV18 with TRBJ2-7; D may be TRBD1 (6 bases). Germline assignment: CDR1 KGHSH and CDR2 LQKENI. V dropped 2 bases and J dropped 7 bases, with 18 bases sitting between them. CDR3 size: 15 residues. The CDR3 sequence is CASSPAGQRRSEQYF. The DNA of the CDR3 is TGTGCCAGCTCACCAGCCGGACAGCGACGGTCTGAGCAGTACTTC.

The gene calls are TRBV2 and TRBJ2-5; TRBD2 might be the D (5 bases). The germline V gene has CDR1 SNHLY and CDR2 FYNNEI. There are 12 residues in the CDR3. Trimming stripped 8 bases from V and 5 bases from J, with 12 bases between. In nucleotides, the CDR3 is TGTGCCAGCGCCGGGATGTGGGAGACCCAGTACTTC. This sequence encodes CASAGMWETQYF.

V usage is TRBV21-1 and J usage is TRBJ1-1. TRBV21-1 is a known pseudogene. The CDR3 extends over 17 amino acids. CDR3 coding DNA: TGTGCCAGCAGCAAAGGGGGAGGGAACATGCCGAACACTGAAGCTTTCTTT. This codes for CASSKGGGNMPNTEAFF.

This clone has more than one count but fewer than ten. The genes are TRBV7-9 and TRBJ2-3; D is ambiguous. V lost 5 bases and J lost 2, with 14 bases in between. The CDR3 length is 15 residues. The germline gives CDR1 SEHNR, CDR2 FQNEAQ (reference sequence). CDR3 protein: CASSLGQTPTDTQYF. CDR3 coding DNA: TGTGCCAGCAGCCTTGGGCAAACACCCACAGATACGCAGTATTTT.

V is TRBV7-9 and J is TRBJ2-5; 7 nucleotides agree with TRBD2. The CDR3 runs 17 residues. The germline V gene has CDR1 SEHNR and CDR2 FQNEAQ (reference sequence). V lost 5 bases, J lost 1 base, and 13 bases stayed unmatched. CDR3 coding DNA: TGTGCCAGCAGCGACATGGGGGGGTCTCTCCTCCAAGAGACCCAGTACTTC. Encoded protein: CASSDMGGSLLQETQYF.

V usage is TRBV3-1 (or the pseudogene TRBV3-2) and J usage is TRBJ1-2, with 7 bases that match TRBD1. Germline CDR1 LGHDT, CDR2 YNNKEL (reference sequence). The V gene end was trimmed by 4 bases and the J gene end by 4 bases; junction bases not matched to a gene: 9. The CDR3 totals 15 residues. CDR3 in DNA: TGTGCCAGCAGCCCCACAGGGGCAGTGGGCTATGGCTACACCTTC. This translates into CASSPTGAVGYGYTF.

The rearrangement uses TRBV11-2 and TRBJ2-7; 8 nucleotides align to TRBD1. Looked up from germline, CDR1 is SGHAT and CDR2 is FQNNGV. Trimming took 5 bases from V and 5 from J; bases not matched to a gene: 5. This CDR3 comprises 13 residues. The CDR3 here is CASSGSTGDEQYF. The CDR3 nucleotides are TGTGCCAGCAGCGGATCGACAGGGGACGAGCAGTACTTC.

The chain is built from TRBV6-5 and TRBJ1-1; D is ambiguous. The CDR3 is made up of 14 amino acids. Per the germline V gene, CDR1 is MNHEY and CDR2 is SVGAGI. V gave up 1 base and J gave up 11 bases, with 17 bases separating them. The CDR3 is CASSYLTTREQAFF. In DNA form, the CDR3 reads TGTGCCAGCAGTTACTTAACGACAAGGGAGCAGGCTTTCTTT.

The genes are TRBV2 and TRBJ1-1, with 12 bases fitting TRBD1. J gave up 5 bases and V 6 bases, and 10 bases lay outside the gene matches. The CDR3 consists of 16 residues. CDR1 is SNHLY, CDR2 FYNNEI, per germline. CDR3 amino acids: CASSPGTGGAVTEAFF. DNA of the CDR3: TGTGCCAGCAGCCCAGGGACAGGGGGCGCGGTTACTGAAGCTTTCTTT.

The J gene is TRBJ1-2, the V gene TRBV5-1; D is unclear. Germline CDR1 and CDR2: SGHRS and YFSETQ. The V end was cut by 3 bases, the J end by 2 bases, with 11 bases between. This CDR3 spans 14 amino acids. CDR3 loop: CASSSAGPNYGYTF. The CDR3 region has the DNA TGCGCCAGCAGCTCCGCCGGTCCCAACTATGGCTACACCTTC.